This TCR beta chain is drawn from a study of T cell repertoires in cytomegalovirus infection. The wider study: TCR beta signatures that were public indicated CMV infection and matching HLA type. Study findings and constraints: Pooled public TCR beta family frequency picked out CMV carriers with the relevant HLA. Dominant in the ex vivo response were TCR beta clonotypes restricted by HLA-C and specific for CMV.

TCRdb reprocessed the reads via MiXCR and lists one record per CDR3 protein. The table lists about 300,000 distinct CDR3 sequences, around 25% of them singletons. Trimming took off 4 bases at V and 2 bases at J, with 5 bases between the two ends. This CDR3 has 12 amino acids. Germline V lookup: CDR1 SNHLY, CDR2 FYNNEI. This clonotype showed up many times. Its antigen is not known. This chain links TRBV2 with TRBJ1-2, with a possible D match to TRBD1 (5 bases). The source of this sequence is a human donor in good health (CMV status not recorded). Some clones in this sample may be carry-over from other donors' samples. Sequenced material: PBMCs. Here the CDR3 reads CASSAGNYGYTF. Here the CDR3 DNA reads TGTGCCAGCAGTGCAGGGAACTATGGCTACACCTTC.